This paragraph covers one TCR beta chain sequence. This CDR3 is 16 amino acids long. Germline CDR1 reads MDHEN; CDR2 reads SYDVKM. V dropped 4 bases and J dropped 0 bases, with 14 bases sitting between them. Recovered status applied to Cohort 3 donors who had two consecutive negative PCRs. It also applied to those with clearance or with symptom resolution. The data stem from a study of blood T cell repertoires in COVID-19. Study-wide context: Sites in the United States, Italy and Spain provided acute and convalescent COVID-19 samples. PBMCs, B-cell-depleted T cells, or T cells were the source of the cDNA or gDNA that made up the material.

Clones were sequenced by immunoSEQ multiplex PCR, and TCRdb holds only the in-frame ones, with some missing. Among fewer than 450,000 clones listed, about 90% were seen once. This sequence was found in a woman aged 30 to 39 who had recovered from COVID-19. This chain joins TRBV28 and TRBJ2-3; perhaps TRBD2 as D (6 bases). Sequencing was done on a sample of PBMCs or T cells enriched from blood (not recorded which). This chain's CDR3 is CASSSPGRGSTDTQYF. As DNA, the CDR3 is TGTGCCAGCAGTTCGCCTGGGCGGGGTAGCACAGATACGCAGTATTTT. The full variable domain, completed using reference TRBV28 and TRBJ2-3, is DVKVTQSSRYLVKRTGEKVFLECVQDMDHENMFWYRQDPGLGLRLIYFSYDVKMKEKGDIPEGYSVSREKKERFSLILESASTNQTSMYLCASSSPGRGSTDTQYFGPGTRLTVL.